The 12 T cell receptor beta chains given below trace back to one sample, sequenced in a study of CD8 T cells in ankylosing spondylitis. TCRdb reprocessed the 5' RACE reads via MiXCR and lists one record per CDR3 protein. Of a few hundred thousand distinct CDR3 sequences detected, about a sixth appear once; the ten largest clones hold approximately 1%. Study-level points and caveats: Typical of ankylosing spondylitis blood, it appeared, was a TCR beta motif of eight highly homologous variants.

No cognate antigen is known for these TCRs. Sequenced: blood, either unsorted or a sorted T cell fraction (not recorded which). The receptors here all came from a male donor with ankylosing spondylitis.

A few counts support this clonotype. The V and J genes are TRBV7-9 and TRBJ1-6; D not certain. V was trimmed by 8 bases and J by 7 bases, leaving 9 bases between them. Germline CDR1 SEHNR, CDR2 FQNEAQ (reference sequence). The CDR3 totals 12 residues. CDR3 protein: CASRRENSPLHF. The CDR3 nucleotides read TGTGCCAGCCGGAGGGAGAATTCACCCCTCCACTTT.

V gene TRBV6-5 combines with J gene TRBJ2-1; TRBD1 or TRBD2 may be the D gene (6 bases each). The length of the CDR3 is 13 residues. Germline values: CDR1 MNHEY, CDR2 SVGAGI. V was shortened by 1 base and J by 9 bases, with 10 bases between the two germline ends. The CDR3 loop reads CASSYLGGGEQFF. The CDR3 DNA reads TGTGCCAGCAGTTACTTGGGGGGCGGTGAGCAGTTCTTC.

The V gene is TRBV27, the J gene TRBJ2-7, with D maybe TRBD1 (6 bases). There are 15 residues in the CDR3. Trimming took 0 bases from V and 2 from J, leaving 11 bases between them. CDR1 and CDR2 (germline): MNHEY, SMNVEV (reference sequence). The CDR3 bases are TGTGCCAGCAGTTTATCGGTGGGACAAACCTACGAGCAGTACTTC. Amino acid sequence: CASSLSVGQTYEQYF.

Many counts were recorded for this clonotype. V and J are TRBV5-1 and TRBJ2-1; D is unresolved. The V end lost 1 base, the J end lost 8 bases, and 19 bases lay between the germline ends. Germline lookup yields CDR1 SGHRS and CDR2 YFSETQ. The CDR3 runs 16 residues. The CDR3 DNA reads TGCGCCAGCAGCTTGCAGGCGACACACGAAGGCGATGAGCAGTTCTTC. Protein product: CASSLQATHEGDEQFF.

A remark on this clonotype: Possible read error: a much larger clone is one base away. The rearrangement joins TRBV12-3 or TRBV12-4 to TRBJ1-1, with 8 bases matching TRBD1. This CDR3 spans 15 amino acids. V was pared by 6 bases and J by 3 bases, with 9 bases of the junction left unmatched. The CDR3 DNA reads TGTGCCAGCAGATCCGGACAGGGATTGTACACTGAAGCTTTCTTT. Its translation: CASRSGQGLYTEAFF.

The V and J genes are TRBV20-1 and TRBJ2-5, with D possibly being TRBD1 or TRBD2 (5 bases each). This CDR3 has 13 amino acids. CDR1 is DFQATT and CDR2 is SNEGSKA in the germline V gene (reference sequence). The V end lost 5 bases, the J end lost 6 bases, and 16 bases lay between the germline ends. CDR3 DNA: TGCAGTGCTCCTCGGGACGGTGGGCAGACCCAGTACTTC. Encoded protein: CSAPRDGGQTQYF.

Only a few counts were recorded for this clonotype. CDR3 in amino acids: CASSRTGARDIQYF. The CDR3 coding sequence is TGTGCCAGCAGCCGTACCGGGGCCCGCGACATTCAGTACTTC. The rearrangement joins TRBV7-3 to TRBJ2-4; D might be TRBD1 or TRBD2, each matching 5 bases. V lost 5 bases and J lost 8, with 16 bases in between. This CDR3 region has 14 residues. The germline V gene has CDR1 SGHTA and CDR2 FQGTGA.

In this sample, this clonotype turned up a few times. The chain employs TRBV4-2 and TRBJ2-5, with 10 positions matching TRBD2. CDR3 length: 17 amino acids. With 0 bases clipped from V and 5 bases from J, the junction kept 9 bases outside the gene matches. Looked up from germline, CDR1 is LGHNA and CDR2 is YNFKEQ. CDR3 in amino acids: CASSQELPSGRGETQYF. The CDR3 nucleotides read TGTGCCAGCAGCCAAGAACTCCCTAGCGGGAGAGGTGAGACCCAGTACTTC.

This clonotype occurred many times. This chain uses TRBV10-3 with TRBJ1-2; D gene ambiguous. The CDR3 is 12 amino acids. Trimming pared 4 bases from V and 3 bases from J, leaving 6 bases between. Germline loops: CDR1 ENHRY, CDR2 SYGVKD. The chain's CDR3 is CAISGKDYGYTF. CDR3 DNA sequence: TGTGCCATCAGTGGGAAGGACTATGGCTACACCTTC.

The chain combines TRBV21-1 with TRBJ1-1; the table gives TRBD1 as D, unverified against the DNA. TRBV21-1 is noted as a pseudogene. The CDR3 consists of 16 residues. Here the CDR3 reads CASSKRSDRGGTEAFF. The CDR3 DNA sequence: TGTGCCAGCAGCAAAAGAAGCGACAGGGGTGGTACTGAAGCTTTCTTT.

The V call is TRBV4-1, the J call TRBJ1-5; TRBD1 matches at 8 bases. This CDR3 is built from 20 residues. The trim removed 4 bases at V and 2 bases at J, leaving 19 bases unmatched. CDR1 is MGHRA and CDR2 is YSYEKL in the germline V gene. The CDR3 DNA is TGCGCCAGCAGCCCACGCCAGTACCGGACAGGGACTGGGGGCAATCAGCCCCAGCATTTT. Translating gives CASSPRQYRTGTGGNQPQHF.

In this sample, this clonotype turned up many times. The chain employs TRBV20-1 and TRBJ2-1, with 7 nucleotides matching TRBD2. Per the germline V gene, CDR1 is DFQATT and CDR2 is SNEGSKA (reference sequence). CDR3 length equals 14 residues. V dropped 5 bases and J dropped 2; count of bases not matched to a gene: 6. The DNA for the CDR3 is TGCAGTGCTGGGGCCGGGACTACCTACAATGAGCAGTTCTTC. Encoded protein: CSAGAGTTYNEQFF.